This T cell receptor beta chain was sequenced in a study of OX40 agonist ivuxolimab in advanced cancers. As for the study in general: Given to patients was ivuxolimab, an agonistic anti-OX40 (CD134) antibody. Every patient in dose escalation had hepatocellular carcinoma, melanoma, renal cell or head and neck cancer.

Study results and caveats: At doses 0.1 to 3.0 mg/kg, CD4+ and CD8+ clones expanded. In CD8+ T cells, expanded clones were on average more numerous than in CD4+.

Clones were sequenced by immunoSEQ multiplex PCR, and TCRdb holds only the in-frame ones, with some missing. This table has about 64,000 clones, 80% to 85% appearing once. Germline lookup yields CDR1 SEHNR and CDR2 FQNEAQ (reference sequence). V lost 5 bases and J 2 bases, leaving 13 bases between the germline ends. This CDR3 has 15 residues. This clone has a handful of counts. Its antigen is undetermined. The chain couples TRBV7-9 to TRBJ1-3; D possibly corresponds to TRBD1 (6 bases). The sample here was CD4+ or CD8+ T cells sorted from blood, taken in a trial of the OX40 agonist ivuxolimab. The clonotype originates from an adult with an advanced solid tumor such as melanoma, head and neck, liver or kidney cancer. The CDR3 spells CASSEIQGTGNTIYF. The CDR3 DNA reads TGTGCCAGCAGCGAAATACAGGGAACTGGAAACACCATATATTTT.